This T cell receptor beta chain emerged from a study of cytomegalovirus exposure and HLA in healthy donors. On this clone: Its antigen remains unidentified.

PCR used 60 Vbeta primers and 13 Jbeta primers. Profiling relied on immunoSEQ multiplex PCR, and the TCRdb table lists in-frame clones only, not all of them. Found here are 250,000 to 350,000 clones, around 86% of them singletons; the top ten hold 3.5% to 4.5%. Study results and limitations: It was reported in a later analysis that an Asian-associated ancestry cluster showed fewer N-insertions than the 666-donor mean.

The CDR3 covers 16 residues. The V gene's germline CDR1 is SGDLS and CDR2 YYNGEE. Deletions cut 0 bases from V and 0 bases from J, with 9 bases between. The source is a man in his forties in good health and CMV-seropositive. The material sequenced was PBMCs. The chain is built from TRBV9 and TRBJ1-4; the D gene is possibly TRBD1 (5 bases). As DNA, the CDR3 is TGTGCCAGCAGCGTAGGCCCAGGGCCAACTAATGAAAAACTGTTTTTT. Its translation: CASSVGPGPTNEKLFF.